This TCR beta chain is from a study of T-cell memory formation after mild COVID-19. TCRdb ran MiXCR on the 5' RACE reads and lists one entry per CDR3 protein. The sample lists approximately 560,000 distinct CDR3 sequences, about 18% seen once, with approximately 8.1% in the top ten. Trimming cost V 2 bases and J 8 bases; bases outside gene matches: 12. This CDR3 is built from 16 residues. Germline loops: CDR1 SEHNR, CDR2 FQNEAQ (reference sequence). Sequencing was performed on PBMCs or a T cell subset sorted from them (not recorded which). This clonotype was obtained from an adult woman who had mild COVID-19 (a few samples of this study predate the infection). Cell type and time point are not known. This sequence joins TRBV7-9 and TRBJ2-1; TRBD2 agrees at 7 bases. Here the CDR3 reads CASSLHRGRLSDEQFF. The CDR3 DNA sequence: TGTGCCAGCAGCTTACATCGCGGGAGATTATCGGATGAGCAGTTCTTC. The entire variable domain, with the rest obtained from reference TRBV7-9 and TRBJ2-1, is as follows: DTGVSQNPRHKITKRGQNVTFRCDPISEHNRLYWYRQTLGQGPEFLTYFQNEAQLEKSRLLSDRFSAERPKGSFSTLEIQRTEQGDSAMYLCASSLHRGRLSDEQFFGPGTRLTVL.